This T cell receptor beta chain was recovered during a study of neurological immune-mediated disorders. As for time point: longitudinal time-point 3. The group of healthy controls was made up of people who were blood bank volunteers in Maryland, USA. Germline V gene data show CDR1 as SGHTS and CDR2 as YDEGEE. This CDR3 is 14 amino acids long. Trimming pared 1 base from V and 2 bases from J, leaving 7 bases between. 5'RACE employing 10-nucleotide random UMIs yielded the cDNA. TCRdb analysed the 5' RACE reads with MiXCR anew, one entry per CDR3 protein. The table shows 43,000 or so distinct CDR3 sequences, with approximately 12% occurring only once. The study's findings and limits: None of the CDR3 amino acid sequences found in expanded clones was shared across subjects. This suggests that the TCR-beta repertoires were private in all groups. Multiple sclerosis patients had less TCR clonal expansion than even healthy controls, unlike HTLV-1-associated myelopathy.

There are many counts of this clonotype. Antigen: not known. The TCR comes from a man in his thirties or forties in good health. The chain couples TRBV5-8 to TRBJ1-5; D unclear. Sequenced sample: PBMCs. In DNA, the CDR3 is TGTGCCAGCAGCTTGCCCGGAGGCAATCAGCCCCAGCATTTT. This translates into CASSLPGGNQPQHF.